Each of the 24 T cell receptor beta chains below was sequenced from the same sample in a study of shared clonotypes between healthy human individuals. Method: immunoSEQ multiplex PCR; TCRdb's copy keeps in-frame clones and lacks some. The sample includes around 1.9 million clones, 80% to 95% of them seen just once. Naive CD8 isolation took CD45RO-negative cells positively selected for CCR7 and excluded terminally differentiated effector memory CD45RA+ cells. The specimen was naive CD8+ T cells from PBMCs. All receptors come from a man aged 18 to 35 in good health. Some clones in this sample may be carry-over from other donors' samples.

The chain employs TRBV11-2 and TRBJ2-7; TRBD2 agrees at 11 bases. Germline-derived CDR1 and CDR2 are SGHAT and FQNNGV. The V and J ends lost 4 bases and 7 bases, in that order; junction bases with no gene match: 9. The CDR3 contains 15 residues. In DNA form, the CDR3 reads TGTGCCAGCAGCTCTATCGATAGCGGGAGGGGTGAGCAGTACTTC. This sequence encodes CASSSIDSGRGEQYF. Together with reference TRBV11-2 and TRBJ2-7, the CDR3 gives the full variable domain: EAGVAQSPRYKIIEKRQSVAFWCNPISGHATLYWYQQILGQGPKLLIQFQNNGVVDDSQLPKDRFSAERLKGVDSTLKIQPAKLEDSAVYLCASSSIDSGRGEQYFGPGTRLTVT.

The chain carries TRBV2 and TRBJ1-5; unclear D gene. The V end was cut by 5 bases, the J end by 6 bases, with 11 bases between. Germline CDR1 and CDR2: SNHLY and FYNNEI. The CDR3 has 13 residues. CDR3 DNA: TGTGCCAGCAGTCAAGGTCGGTTTCAGCCCCAGCATTTT. This encodes CASSQGRFQPQHF.

The chain employs TRBV4-1 and TRBJ2-1, with 8 bases identical to TRBD2. Per the germline V gene, CDR1 is MGHRA and CDR2 is YSYEKL. V lost 0 bases to trimming and J lost 6 bases; unmatched junction nucleotides: 4. This CDR3 has 15 amino acids. This CDR3 is CASSQERGLGNEQFF. The CDR3 bases are TGCGCCAGCAGCCAAGAAAGGGGACTAGGCAATGAGCAGTTCTTC.

V and J are TRBV28 and TRBJ1-2; D is undetermined. The CDR3 extends over 13 amino acids. V dropped 3 bases and J dropped 5 bases, with 10 bases sitting between them. The germline V gene has CDR1 MDHEN and CDR2 SYDVKM. CDR3 coding DNA: TGTGCCAGCAGTTTTCTCCCAACTTATGGCTACACCTTC. It is translated as CASSFLPTYGYTF.

The chain employs TRBV28 and TRBJ2-1; a weak D match, TRBD2 (6 bases). Trimming took off 8 bases at V and 7 bases at J, with 21 bases between the two ends. The germline CDR1 and CDR2 sequences are MDHEN and SYDVKM. CDR3 size: 15 residues. CDR3 residues: CASRGSLAGLNEQFF. DNA of the CDR3: TGTGCCAGCCGAGGGAGCCTCGCGGGGCTAAATGAGCAGTTCTTC.

The CDR3 sequence is CASSLGLNEQYF. The CDR3, as DNA: TGTGCCAGCAGTTTAGGACTGAACGAGCAGTACTTC. The chain links TRBV27 to TRBJ2-7, with D possibly matching TRBD2 (5 bases). The CDR3 spans 12 residues. V was cut by 2 bases and J by 5 bases, with 7 bases left in between. In germline, CDR1 is MNHEY, CDR2 SMNVEV (reference sequence).

The rearrangement links TRBV15 to TRBJ1-5; 7 nucleotides align to TRBD1. With 5 bases clipped from V and 5 bases from J, the junction kept 9 bases outside the gene matches. The CDR3 contains 15 residues. Germline V gene lookup returns CDR1 LNHNV and CDR2 YYDKDF (reference sequence). CDR3 nucleotide sequence: TGTGCCACCAGCCTCCGACAGGGAAGGGATCAGCCCCAGCATTTT. Amino acid sequence: CATSLRQGRDQPQHF.

The rearrangement joins TRBV19 to TRBJ2-3; no clear D gene. The V gene's germline CDR1 is LNHDA and CDR2 SQIVND (reference sequence). The CDR3 runs 15 residues. V was shortened by 3 bases and J by 2 bases, with 12 bases between the two germline ends. This chain's CDR3 is CASSITSLPTDTQYF. The CDR3 region has the DNA TGTGCCAGTAGTATCACCAGTTTACCCACAGATACGCAGTATTTT.

With regard to this clone: This CDR3 is also generated by other DNA sequences in the sample. The chain recombines TRBV7-9 with TRBJ2-3; possible D gene TRBD2, 5 bases. Germline CDR1 SEHNR, CDR2 FQNEAQ (reference sequence). This CDR3 region has 14 residues. Trimming removed 2 bases from V and 0 bases from J, with 6 bases in between. In nucleotides, the CDR3 is TGTGCCAGCAGCTTACGCGGGAGCACAGATACGCAGTATTTT. It encodes CASSLRGSTDTQYF.

The chain links TRBV2 to TRBJ1-1, with no clear D. Per germline, CDR1 SNHLY and CDR2 FYNNEI. CDR3 length equals 18 residues. Trimming pared 0 bases from V and 2 bases from J, leaving 19 bases between. The CDR3 DNA reads TGTGCCAGCAGTGAAGCGGGCAGGTTCCTGCGCCTAAACACTGAAGCTTTCTTT. This sequence encodes CASSEAGRFLRLNTEAFF.

This chain joins TRBV28 and TRBJ2-1; D could derive from TRBD1 or TRBD2 (5 bases each). Germline values: CDR1 MDHEN, CDR2 SYDVKM. The V and J ends lost 3 bases and 7 bases respectively, with 16 bases between them. This CDR3 comprises 15 residues. The CDR3 DNA follows: TGTGCCAGCAGTTTCGAGACTACCGCAGGGAATGAGCAGTTCTTC. It codes for CASSFETTAGNEQFF.

The rearrangement uses TRBV7-6 and TRBJ1-2, with a possible D match to TRBD1 (6 bases). The CDR3 covers 15 residues. V shed 7 bases and J shed 2 bases, with 17 bases lying between them. Per germline, CDR1 SGHVS and CDR2 FNYEAQ. The CDR3 DNA is TGTGCCAGCAAACCGGGGGGCAGGTCAAACTATGGCTACACCTTC. This gives the protein CASKPGGRSNYGYTF.

This chain uses TRBV9 with TRBJ2-3, with 8 bases fitting TRBD2. The CDR3 length is 16 residues. Looked up from germline, CDR1 is SGDLS and CDR2 is YYNGEE. V lost 3 bases, J lost 4 bases, and 10 bases stayed unmatched. In nucleotides, the CDR3 is TGTGCCAGCAGCGCCTTCGCGGGAGGCTCTGCAGATACGCAGTATTTT. Translation: CASSAFAGGSADTQYF.

A note on this clone: Relative to the germline gene, one junction end is altered; a read error may explain this. The chain recombines TRBV27 with TRBJ2-7; possibly TRBD2 for D (6 bases). The germline gives CDR1 MNHEY, CDR2 SMNVEV (reference sequence). This CDR3 has 16 residues. The CDR3 coding sequence is TGTGCCAGCAGTCTATCCGGGACTGCCAGCTCCTACGAGCAGTACTTC. This gives the protein CASSLSGTASSYEQYF.

Turning to this clone: Other DNA sequences in the sample encode the same CDR3. V and J are TRBV10-3 and TRBJ1-2; 8 nucleotides line up with TRBD1. The V gene's germline CDR1 is ENHRY and CDR2 SYGVKD. The CDR3 runs to 13 residues. Germline trimming cut 2 bases from V and 7 bases from J; bases unmatched to any gene: 3. The CDR3 here is CAISEPGQGGYTF. CDR3 in DNA: TGTGCCATCAGTGAGCCCGGACAGGGTGGCTACACCTTC.

The chain recombines TRBV7-9 with TRBJ2-7; 9 bases are a match to TRBD1. The length of the CDR3 is 14 residues. The V gene's germline CDR1 is SEHNR and CDR2 FQNEAQ (reference sequence). The V gene end was trimmed by 7 bases and the J gene end by 4 bases; junction bases not matched to a gene: 8. The DNA for the CDR3 is TGTGCCAGCACCCTGGGGGACAGGGTATACGAGCAGTACTTC. Protein: CASTLGDRVYEQYF. Together with reference TRBV7-9 and TRBJ2-7, the CDR3 gives the full variable domain: DTGVSQNPRHKITKRGQNVTFRCDPISEHNRLYWYRQTLGQGPEFLTYFQNEAQLEKSRLLSDRFSAERPKGSFSTLEIQRTEQGDSAMYLCASTLGDRVYEQYFGPGTRLTVT.

With respect to this clone: Other DNA sequences from this sample encode an identical CDR3 as well. The chain joins TRBV10-3 to TRBJ1-1, with TRBD1 identical over 8 bases. After removal of 2 bases from V and 4 bases from J, the junction contained 3 bases not matched to a gene. CDR1 ENHRY and CDR2 SYGVKD come from the germline V gene. The CDR3 has 14 amino acids. The CDR3 nucleotides are TGTGCCATCAGTGAGGGACAGGGTGGCACTGAAGCTTTCTTT. Translating it yields CAISEGQGGTEAFF.

The rearrangement uses TRBV29-1 and TRBJ2-3, with unresolved D. The CDR3 spans 10 residues. V was pared by 5 bases and J by 7 bases, with 7 bases between. The V gene's germline CDR1 is SQVTM and CDR2 ANQGSEA. CDR3 nucleotides: TGCAGCGTTACCTTGAATACGCAGTATTTT. Encoded protein: CSVTLNTQYF.

The chain has TRBV28 and TRBJ1-4; no clear D. The CDR3 loop spans 15 amino acids. Trimming shortened V by 2 bases and J by 8 bases, and 15 bases separated the two germline ends. Looked up from germline, CDR1 is MDHEN and CDR2 is SYDVKM. The CDR3 is CASSLISGLGEKLFF. As DNA, the CDR3 is TGTGCCAGCAGTTTAATTTCGGGGTTGGGGGAAAAACTGTTTTTT. Using reference TRBV28 and TRBJ1-4 for the parts outside the CDR3, the full variable domain is DVKVTQSSRYLVKRTGEKVFLECVQDMDHENMFWYRQDPGLGLRLIYFSYDVKMKEKGDIPEGYSVSREKKERFSLILESASTNQTSMYLCASSLISGLGEKLFFGSGTQLSVL.

The rearrangement joins TRBV7-9 to TRBJ2-7; a possible D gene is TRBD1 (6 bases). Germline V gene lookup returns CDR1 SEHNR and CDR2 FQNEAQ (reference sequence). The ends were cut back, 5 bases at V and 5 bases at J, with 16 bases in the middle. The CDR3 runs to 14 residues. The CDR3 DNA sequence: TGTGCCAGCAGCCACCCGACAGGTGGCCACGAGCAGTACTTC. This codes for CASSHPTGGHEQYF.

The chain links TRBV9 to TRBJ2-1; TRBD1 aligns across 9 bases. The trim removed 4 bases at V and 4 bases at J, leaving 9 bases unmatched. In germline, CDR1 is SGDLS, CDR2 YYNGEE. The CDR3 runs 16 residues. The CDR3 DNA reads as TGTGCCAGCAGCCCCCAGGGACAGGGACCTTACAATGAGCAGTTCTTC. Translated, it gives CASSPQGQGPYNEQFF.

The V gene is TRBV11-3, the J gene TRBJ2-1; TRBD2 matches 8 bases. The CDR3 loop spans 15 amino acids. In germline, CDR1 is SGHNT, CDR2 YENEEA. Trimming removed 5 bases from V and 3 bases from J; junction bases left unmatched: 6. CDR3 in DNA: TGTGCCAGCAGCGATCGGGAGGGCCTCTACAATGAGCAGTTCTTC. This translates into CASSDREGLYNEQFF.

The chain uses TRBV7-9 and TRBJ1-2; D is possibly TRBD1 (5 bases). With 5 bases removed from V and 2 bases from J, the gap between germline ends came to 27 bases. CDR3 length: 19 residues. The germline CDR1 and CDR2 sequences are SEHNR and FQNEAQ (reference sequence). This chain's CDR3 is CASSVAWSPRRGSNYGYTF. The CDR3 nucleotides read TGTGCCAGCAGCGTGGCGTGGAGCCCTCGGAGGGGATCCAACTATGGCTACACCTTC.

This clone occurred a few times. The chain joins TRBV14 to TRBJ1-1, with TRBD1 as a possible D gene (5 bases). Trimming pared 4 bases from V and 6 bases from J, leaving 12 bases between. Germline V gene sequence: CDR1 SGHDN, CDR2 FVKESK. The CDR3 runs to 13 residues. Here the CDR3 DNA reads TGTGCCAGCAGCCCTCCAGGGTTCTCTGAAGCTTTCTTT. It is translated as CASSPPGFSEAFF.